These T cell receptor beta chains were read from a single sample in a study of blood T cell repertoires in COVID-19. Only in-frame clones appear in the TCRdb table, and some are missing; sequencing was by immunoSEQ multiplex PCR. This table holds fewer than 300,000 clones, under 90% found once. The specimen sequenced was peripheral blood. The origin of the receptors is an older woman with active or convalescent COVID-19. The CDR3 runs from the conserved cysteine through the conserved F or W. Fields, in order: D gene, clone size, V gene, J gene, CDR3 DNA, CDR3 protein. A D gene is named only where the DNA matches it firmly. Clone size is not always given. Where it is, it says once, few, many or a class for expanded clones.

>TRBD2|-|TRBV4-3|TRBJ2-1
TGCGCCAGCAGCCTGGGACTAGCGGGGGACGTTATGCATGAGCAGTTCTTC
CASSLGLAGDVMHEQFF
>TRBD1|-|TRBV10-3|TRBJ1-2
TGTGCCATCAGTGCCGACAGGGGATATGGCTACACCTTC
CAISADRGYGYTF
>-|-|TRBV6-5|TRBJ2-7
TGTGCCAGCAGGCCCCGGGACAAACGATACGAGCAGTACTTC
CASRPRDKRYEQYF
>-|-|TRBV7-8|TRBJ2-3
TGTGCCAGCAGCCAGCTTCGGGGGTCGGGGACAGATACGCAGTATTTT
CASSQLRGSGTDTQYF
>-|-|TRBV5-1|TRBJ1-1
TGCGCCAGCAGTGAGCAGGGGAACACTGAAGCTTTCTTT
CASSEQGNTEAFF
>-|few|TRBV3-1/TRBV3-2|TRBJ2-7
TGTGCCAGCAGCCGGGCCAGGGAAAGCGAGCAGTACTTC
CASSRARESEQYF
>-|once|TRBV18|TRBJ1-3
TGTGCCAGCTCACCACGTCCAGGGACTGGAAACACCATATATTTT
CASSPRPGTGNTIYF
>TRBD2|-|TRBV28|TRBJ2-5
TGTGCCAGCAGTCTCGCTTTAACTAGCGGACAAGAGACCCAGTACTTC
CASSLALTSGQETQYF
>-|-|TRBV18|TRBJ1-4
TGTGCCAGCTCACGGGCGACAGTAGCAACTAATGAAAAACTGTTTTTT
CASSRATVATNEKLFF
>TRBD1|-|TRBV7-8|TRBJ1-2
TGTGCCAGCAGCCCGGACAGGGACGGCTACACCTTC
CASSPDRDGYTF
>-|-|TRBV3-1/TRBV3-2|TRBJ1-2
TGTGCCAGCAGCCCACAACTTACTACCCCAAGGTTACGGGACTCTGGCTACACCTTC
CASSPQLTTPRLRDSGYTF
>-|-|TRBV2|TRBJ2-3
TGTGCCAGCGGATCACTAACAGATACGCAGTATTTT
CASGSLTDTQYF
>TRBD1|-|TRBV5-4|TRBJ1-4
TGTGCCAGCAGCTTCCTGACAGGGACAAGGGTTGCAACTAATGAAAAACTGTTTTTT
CASSFLTGTRVATNEKLFF
>-|once|TRBV6-5|TRBJ1-1
TGTGCCAGCACGCGGGGGAACACTGAAGCTTTCTTT
CASTRGNTEAFF
>-|-|TRBV30|TRBJ1-1
TGTGCCTGGAGTAACCCCCGGGGAGGGGGGGGAGCTTTCTTT
CAWSNPRGGGGAFF
>-|-|TRBV10-3|TRBJ1-2
TGTGCCATCAGTGAGAGAAACAGGGCCGACTATGGCTACACCTTC
CAISERNRADYGYTF
>TRBD1|few|TRBV11-2|TRBJ2-5
TGTGCCAGCAGCTTAATAGGGGGCACCCGGGAGACCCAGTACTTC
CASSLIGGTRETQYF
>TRBD2|-|TRBV5-8|TRBJ2-3
TGTGCCAGCAGCTTGTGGACTAGCGGGGGGGGCCAGACAGATACGCAGTATTTT
CASSLWTSGGGQTDTQYF
>-|-|TRBV5-1|TRBJ2-2
TGCGCCAGCAGCACAAACCGGGACTTCAACACCGGGGAGCTGTTTTTT
CASSTNRDFNTGELFF
>TRBD1|-|TRBV7-8|TRBJ2-6
TGTGCCAGCAGCCAGGACAGGGGGCAAGGGGCCAACGTCCTGACTTTC
CASSQDRGQGANVLTF
>TRBD1|-|TRBV7-9|TRBJ1-5
TGTGCCAGCAGCGCCTACGAAGAAGGGGGCAGGAGTCAGCCCCAGCATTTT
CASSAYEEGGRSQPQHF
>-|few|TRBV6-4|TRBJ1-6
TGTGCCAGCAGTGACAATCAGGGCTATAATTCACCCCTCCACTTT
CASSDNQGYNSPLHF
>-|-|TRBV13|TRBJ1-1
TGTGCCAGCAGCTCAGACAGGAACACTGAAGCTTTCTTT
CASSSDRNTEAFF
>-|-|TRBV3-1/TRBV3-2|TRBJ2-6
TGTGCCAGCAGCCCCGGCGGCCTTGGCTCTGGGGCCAACGTCCTGACTTTC
CASSPGGLGSGANVLTF
>-|-|TRBV7-8|TRBJ1-4
TGTGCCAGCAGCTTAGTACGGTGGGGGCGGGAAAAACTGTTTTTT
CASSLVRWGREKLFF
>-|-|TRBV4-3|TRBJ2-3
TGCGCCAGCAGCCAAGAAGGCGGGAACACAGATACGCAGTATTTT
CASSQEGGNTDTQYF
>TRBD2|-|TRBV7-2|TRBJ2-3
TGTGCCAGCAGCTTGGGGACTAGCGGGGGCGGGGGCACAGATACGCAGTATTTT
CASSLGTSGGGGTDTQYF
>TRBD1|-|TRBV7-2|TRBJ2-1
TGTGCCAGCAGAACAGGGGGCGCGGTCGATGAGCAGTTCTTC
CASRTGGAVDEQFF
>-|-|TRBV21-1|TRBJ2-2
TGTGCCAGCCCAAGTCCCGGGACTAGCGGGGGGGCCGACACCGGGGAGCTGTTTTTT
CASPSPGTSGGADTGELFF
>-|-|TRBV7-3|TRBJ2-1
TGTGCCAGCAGCTTACAAGCCACGTATCCCTACAATGAGCAGTTCTTC
CASSLQATYPYNEQFF
>TRBD2|-|TRBV4-2|TRBJ2-3
TGTGCCAGCAGCCAAGAAGAATCCAGCGGGGGTGTCACAGATACGCAGTATTTT
CASSQEESSGGVTDTQYF
>-|-|TRBV6-5|TRBJ2-7
TGTGCCAGCAGTACCTCGCACGGTTACGAGCAGTACTTC
CASSTSHGYEQYF
>TRBD1|-|TRBV7-2|TRBJ1-6
TGTGCCAGCAGCCCCGGGGGGGGACAGGGCAATTCACCCCTCCACTTT
CASSPGGGQGNSPLHF
>TRBD1|-|TRBV7-2|TRBJ1-3
TGTGCCAGCAGCTTAGAGTCGACAGGGGCGCAAGGAAACACCATATATTTT
CASSLESTGAQGNTIYF
>TRBD1|-|TRBV2|TRBJ2-6
TGTGCCAGCAGTGGGCTCCGGGACAGGCTTCCATCCCTCTCTGGGGCCAACGTCCTGACTTTC
CASSGLRDRLPSLSGANVLTF
>-|-|TRBV7-9|TRBJ1-1
TGTGCCAGCAGCCCACCCGGGGACACTGAAGCTTTCTTT
CASSPPGDTEAFF
>TRBD1|few|TRBV5-4|TRBJ2-5
TGTGCCAGCAGCTTGGACAGGGGAGAGACCCAGTACTTC
CASSLDRGETQYF
>-|-|TRBV4-1|TRBJ1-1
TGCGCCAGCAGCCAAGGTCAGATGAACACTGAAGCTTTCTTT
CASSQGQMNTEAFF
>-|-|TRBV3-1/TRBV3-2|TRBJ2-7
TGTGCCAGCAGCCCCCCCCCAGCCGGGACACCCTACGAGCAGTACTTC
CASSPPPAGTPYEQYF
>TRBD1|-|TRBV7-3|TRBJ2-1
TGTGCCAGCAGCTTCCGGGACAGGGGATACAATGAGCAGTTCTTC
CASSFRDRGYNEQFF
>TRBD1|-|TRBV10-1|TRBJ2-1
TGCGCCAGCAGGGGGACAGGGCCGGGCAATGAGCAGTTCTTC
CASRGTGPGNEQFF
>-|few|TRBV2|TRBJ2-2
TGTGCCAGCAGCCTAGTATCCGGGGAGCTGTTTTTT
CASSLVSGELFF
>-|-|TRBV27|TRBJ1-1
TGTGCCAGCAGCCGGATGGGGGGGGACACTGAAGCTTTCTTT
CASSRMGGDTEAFF
>TRBD1|once|TRBV11-2|TRBJ1-1
TGTGCCAGCAGCCCCTCCGAGCGGACAGGGGGAGCTTTCTTT
CASSPSERTGGAFF
>-|-|TRBV10-1|TRBJ1-3
TGCGCCAGCAGCACGGGACTTTCGGATTTT
CASSTGLSDF
>-|few|TRBV3-1/TRBV3-2|TRBJ1-2
TGTGCCAGCAGCCAAGATGGACAGCTCTATGGCTACACCTTC
CASSQDGQLYGYTF
>TRBD2|-|TRBV4-2|TRBJ2-1
TGTGCCAGCAGCCAAGAAGTATCCAGCGGGGGCTACAATGAGCAGTTCTTC
CASSQEVSSGGYNEQFF
>-|-|TRBV9|TRBJ1-2
TGTGCCAGCAGCTCAGGCCCTACGACAGTCGCTATCGGCTACACCTTC
CASSSGPTTVAIGYTF
>TRBD2|-|TRBV5-1|TRBJ2-1
TGCGCCAGCCGAAGCGGGGGGGCCGCCAATGAGCAGTTCTTC
CASRSGGAANEQFF
>TRBD1|-|TRBV25-1|TRBJ1-2
TGTGCCAGCAGTGAATTCGGCTGGGACAGGGGGCTCTATGGCTACACCTTC
CASSEFGWDRGLYGYTF
>TRBD1|-|TRBV14|TRBJ1-4
TGTGCCAGCAGCCGACTAGGACAGGGCTATAATGAAAAACTGTTTTTT
CASSRLGQGYNEKLFF
>-|-|TRBV24-1|TRBJ1-1
TGTGCCACCAGTGACCCAAGGGGTCTCGGGACTGAAGCTTTCTTT
CATSDPRGLGTEAFF
>-|-|TRBV25-1|TRBJ2-6
TGTGCCAGCAGCGCATGGGGTGGGAGCTCTGGGGCCAACGTCCTGACTTTC
CASSAWGGSSGANVLTF